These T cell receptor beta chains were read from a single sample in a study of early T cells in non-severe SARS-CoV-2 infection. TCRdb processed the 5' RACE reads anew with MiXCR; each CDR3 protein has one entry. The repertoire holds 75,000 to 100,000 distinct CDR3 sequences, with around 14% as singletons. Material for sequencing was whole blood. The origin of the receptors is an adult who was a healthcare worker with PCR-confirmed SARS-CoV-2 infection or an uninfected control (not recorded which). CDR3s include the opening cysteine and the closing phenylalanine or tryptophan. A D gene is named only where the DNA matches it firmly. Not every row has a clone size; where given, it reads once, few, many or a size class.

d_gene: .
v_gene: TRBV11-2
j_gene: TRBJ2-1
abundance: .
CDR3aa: CASSSGLSKDNEQFF
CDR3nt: TGTGCCAGCAGCTCCGGTTTATCGAAGGACAATGAGCAGTTCTTC

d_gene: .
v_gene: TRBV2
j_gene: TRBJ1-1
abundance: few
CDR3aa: CASSGGGIAEAFF
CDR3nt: TGTGCCAGCAGCGGCGGGGGGATCGCTGAAGCTTTCTTT

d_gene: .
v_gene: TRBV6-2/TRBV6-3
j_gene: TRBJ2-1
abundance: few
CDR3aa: CASTQGTPYNEQFF
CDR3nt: TGTGCCAGCACCCAGGGGACTCCCTACAATGAGCAGTTCTTC

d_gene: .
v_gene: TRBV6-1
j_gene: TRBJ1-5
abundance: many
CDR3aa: CASSESGESQPQHF
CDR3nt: TGTGCCAGCAGTGAAAGCGGGGAATCTCAGCCCCAGCATTTT

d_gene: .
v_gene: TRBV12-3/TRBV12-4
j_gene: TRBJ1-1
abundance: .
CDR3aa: CASSLFSGGRRTEAFF
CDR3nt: TGTGCCAGCAGTTTGTTCTCGGGGGGGCGACGCACTGAAGCTTTCTTT

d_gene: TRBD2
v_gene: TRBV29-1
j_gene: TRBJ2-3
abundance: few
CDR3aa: CSTSGSSTDTQYF
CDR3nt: TGCAGCACTAGCGGGTCTAGCACAGATACGCAGTATTTT

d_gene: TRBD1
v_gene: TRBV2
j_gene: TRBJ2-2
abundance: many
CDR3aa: CASKTGGFTGELFF
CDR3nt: TGTGCCAGCAAGACAGGGGGGTTCACCGGGGAGCTGTTTTTT

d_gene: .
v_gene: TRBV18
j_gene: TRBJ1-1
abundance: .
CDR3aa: CASSPAGHTNTEAFF
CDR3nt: TGTGCCAGCTCACCAGCGGGACATACTAACACTGAAGCTTTCTTT

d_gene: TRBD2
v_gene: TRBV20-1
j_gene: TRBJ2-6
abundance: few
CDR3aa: CSARDSGAPGRDNVLTF
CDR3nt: TGCAGTGCTAGAGATAGCGGGGCCCCCGGGAGAGACAACGTCCTGACTTTC

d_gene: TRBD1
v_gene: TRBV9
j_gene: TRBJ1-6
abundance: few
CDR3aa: CASSATGGRLYSPLHF
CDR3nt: TGTGCCAGCAGCGCAACAGGGGGAAGGCTTTATTCACCCCTCCACTTT

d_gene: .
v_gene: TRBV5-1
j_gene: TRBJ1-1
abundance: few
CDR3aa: CASSLGASMNTEAFF
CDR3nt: TGCGCCAGCAGCTTGGGGGCCTCCATGAACACTGAAGCTTTCTTT

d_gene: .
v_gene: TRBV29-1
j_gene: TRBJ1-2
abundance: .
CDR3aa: CSVEVSQYGYTF
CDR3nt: TGCAGCGTTGAAGTCAGCCAGTATGGCTACACCTTC

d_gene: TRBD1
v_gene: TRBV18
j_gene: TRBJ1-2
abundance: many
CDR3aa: CASSRDSYGYTF
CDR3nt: TGTGCCAGCTCACGGGACAGCTATGGCTACACCTTC

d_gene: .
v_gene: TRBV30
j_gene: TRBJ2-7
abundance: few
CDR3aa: CAWNLGSGSEQYF
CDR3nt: TGTGCCTGGAATCTCGGCAGCGGATCGGAGCAGTACTTC

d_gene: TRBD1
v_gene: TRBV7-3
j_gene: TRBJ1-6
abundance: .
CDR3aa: CASSFSRDRNSPLHF
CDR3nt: TGTGCCAGCAGCTTTTCGCGGGACAGAAATTCACCCCTCCACTTT

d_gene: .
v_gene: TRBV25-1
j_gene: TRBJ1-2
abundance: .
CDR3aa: CASRRTGNYGYTF
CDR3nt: TGTGCCAGCCGCCGAACAGGGAACTATGGCTACACCTTC

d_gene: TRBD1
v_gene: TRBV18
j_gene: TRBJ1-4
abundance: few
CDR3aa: CASSVYRGDEKLFF
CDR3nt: TGTGCCAGCTCAGTATACAGGGGTGATGAAAAACTGTTTTTT

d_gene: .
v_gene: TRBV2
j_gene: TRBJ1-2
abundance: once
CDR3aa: CASSVEGTRGYTF
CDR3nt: TGTGCCAGCAGTGTGGAAGGGACCCGGGGCTACACCTTC

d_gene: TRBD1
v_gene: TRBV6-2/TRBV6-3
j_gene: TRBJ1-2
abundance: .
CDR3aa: CASTRDSYGYTF
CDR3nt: TGTGCCAGCACACGGGACAGCTATGGCTACACCTTC

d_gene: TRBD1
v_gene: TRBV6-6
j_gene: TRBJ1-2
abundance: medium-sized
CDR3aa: CASSYLRQGLVHGYTF
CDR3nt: TGTGCCAGCAGTTACCTCCGACAGGGGCTCGTCCATGGCTACACCTTC

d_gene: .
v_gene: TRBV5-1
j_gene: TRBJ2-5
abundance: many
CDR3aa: CASSLVLGAPAETQYF
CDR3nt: TGCGCCAGCAGCTTGGTATTGGGGGCGCCGGCGGAGACCCAGTACTTC

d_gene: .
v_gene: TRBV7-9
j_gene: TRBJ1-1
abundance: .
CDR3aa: CASRIWGSEAFF
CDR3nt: TGTGCCAGCAGGATCTGGGGATCTGAAGCTTTCTTT

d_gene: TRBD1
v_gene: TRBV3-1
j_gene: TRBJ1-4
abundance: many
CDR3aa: CASSPDLAGQGFGKLFF
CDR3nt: TGTGCCAGCAGCCCAGACCTCGCCGGACAGGGATTCGGGAAACTGTTTTTT

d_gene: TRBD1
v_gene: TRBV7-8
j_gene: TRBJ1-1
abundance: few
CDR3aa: CASSVDRDTEAFF
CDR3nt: TGTGCCAGCAGCGTAGACAGGGACACTGAAGCTTTCTTT

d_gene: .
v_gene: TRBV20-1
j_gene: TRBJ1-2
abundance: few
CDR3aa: CSTSLQGGYGYTF
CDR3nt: TGCAGTACATCGCTACAGGGAGGGTATGGCTACACCTTC

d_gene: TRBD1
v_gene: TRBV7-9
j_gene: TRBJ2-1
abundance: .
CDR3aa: CASSFPDRVKSEQFF
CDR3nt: TGTGCCAGCAGCTTCCCCGACAGGGTAAAGTCTGAGCAGTTCTTC

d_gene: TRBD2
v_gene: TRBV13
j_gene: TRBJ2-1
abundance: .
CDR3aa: CASSPSGGASGEQFF
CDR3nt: TGTGCCAGCAGCCCTAGCGGGGGGGCCTCAGGGGAGCAGTTCTTC

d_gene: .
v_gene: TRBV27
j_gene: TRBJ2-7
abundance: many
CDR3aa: CASSFQGDHSYEQYF
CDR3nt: TGTGCCAGCAGTTTCCAAGGGGACCACTCCTACGAGCAGTACTTC

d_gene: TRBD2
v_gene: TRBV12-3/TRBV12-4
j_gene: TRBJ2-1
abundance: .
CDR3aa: CASSVALLCGGLNNEQFF
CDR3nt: TGTGCCAGCAGTGTAGCGCTACTTTGCGGGGGGCTCAACAATGAGCAGTTCTTC

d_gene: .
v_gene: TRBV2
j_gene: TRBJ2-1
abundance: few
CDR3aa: CASIGNEQFF
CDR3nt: TGTGCCAGCATTGGAAATGAGCAGTTCTTC

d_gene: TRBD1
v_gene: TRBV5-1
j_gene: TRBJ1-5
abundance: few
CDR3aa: CASSWDRGQPQHF
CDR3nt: TGCGCCAGCAGTTGGGACAGGGGTCAGCCCCAGCATTTT

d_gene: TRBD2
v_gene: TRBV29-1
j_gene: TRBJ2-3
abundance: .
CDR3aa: CSVSTSGTYTDTQYF
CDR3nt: TGCAGCGTTTCAACTAGCGGGACATACACAGATACGCAGTATTTT